These 8 T cell receptor beta chains came from one sample sequenced in a study of blood T cell repertoires in COVID-19. Repertoires were generated with immunoSEQ multiplex PCR, while TCRdb's copy carries only in-frame clones and drops some. This table holds more than 95,000 clones, 90% found once. The sequenced sample was peripheral blood. These receptor sequences come from a human donor with active COVID-19. The donor label of this sample is uncertain.

The chain carries TRBV29-1 and TRBJ1-5; TRBD1 might be the D (6 bases). The CDR3 covers 13 residues. The germline V and J ends were trimmed by 7 bases and 4 bases, with 14 bases remaining between them. The germline gives CDR1 SQVTM, CDR2 ANQGSEA. CDR3 DNA: TGCAGCGCTGGGGACAACAGGAATCAGCCCCAGCATTTT. Encoded protein: CSAGDNRNQPQHF.

The chain couples TRBV4-1 to TRBJ2-7, with 15 positions matching TRBD2. Germline V gene data show CDR1 as MGHRA and CDR2 as YSYEKL. V was pared by 4 bases and J by 3 bases, with 7 bases of the junction left unmatched. The CDR3 has 17 residues. CDR3 sequence (DNA): TGCGCCAGCAGCCTCGGACTAGCGGGGGGGCCCCTCTACGAGCAGTACTTC. It encodes CASSLGLAGGPLYEQYF.

This clone was detected only once. Here the CDR3 reads CASSSPGQTFSGANVLTF. CDR3 DNA sequence: TGTGCCAGCAGCTCGCCGGGACAGACCTTCTCTGGGGCCAACGTCCTGACTTTC. This chain connects TRBV7-6 to TRBJ2-6, with 7 bases fitting TRBD1. The ends lost 4 bases at V and 0 bases at J; junction bases unmatched: 9. CDR3 length: 18 residues. Germline CDR1 SGHVS, CDR2 FNYEAQ.

The chain recombines TRBV12-3 or TRBV12-4 with TRBJ2-1, with 8 bases matching TRBD2. The CDR3 is made up of 12 amino acids. V was pared by 1 base and J by 12 bases, with 2 bases of the junction left unmatched. The CDR3: CASSLVGGGQFF. The CDR3 DNA sequence: TGTGCCAGCAGTTTAGTCGGGGGGGGGCAGTTCTTC.

The V and J genes are TRBV21-1 and TRBJ2-7; the table's D call, TRBD1, was not checked against the DNA. TRBV21-1 is a pseudogene locus. CDR3 length equals 14 residues. The CDR3 here is CASSNRQGVCEQYF. For the CDR3, the DNA is TGTGCCAGCAGCAACCGACAGGGGGTCTGCGAGCAGTACTTC.

The rearrangement links TRBV11-2 to TRBJ2-5; TRBD1 is a possible D gene (7 bases). The CDR3 sequence is 14 residues long. CDR1 is SGHAT, CDR2 FQNNGV, per germline. Trimming took 5 bases from V and 5 from J, leaving 15 bases between them. In nucleotides, the CDR3 is TGTGCCAGCAGCCACAGGGGCCGGGGGGAGACCCAGTACTTC. Its translation: CASSHRGRGETQYF.

CDR3 residues: CASSLGTGSSQPQHF. CDR3 coding DNA: TGTGCCAGCAGCCTAGGGACAGGGTCTAGTCAGCCCCAGCATTTT. This chain links TRBV7-6 with TRBJ1-5; 9 nucleotides match TRBD1. The CDR3 totals 15 residues. Germline V gene lookup returns CDR1 SGHVS and CDR2 FNYEAQ. Trimming took 5 bases from V and 6 from J; bases not matched to a gene: 8.

This clone was found once. This rearrangement joins TRBV25-1 to TRBJ2-3; 7 nucleotides line up with TRBD2. Trimming at V came to 4 bases and at J to 1 base, leaving 8 bases not matched to a gene. Germline CDR1 and CDR2: MGHDK and SYGVNS. This CDR3 is built from 16 residues. CDR3 in DNA: TGTGCCAGCAGTGCGGGGTCGGCGGGGGGCACAGATACGCAGTATTTT. Its translation is CASSAGSAGGTDTQYF.